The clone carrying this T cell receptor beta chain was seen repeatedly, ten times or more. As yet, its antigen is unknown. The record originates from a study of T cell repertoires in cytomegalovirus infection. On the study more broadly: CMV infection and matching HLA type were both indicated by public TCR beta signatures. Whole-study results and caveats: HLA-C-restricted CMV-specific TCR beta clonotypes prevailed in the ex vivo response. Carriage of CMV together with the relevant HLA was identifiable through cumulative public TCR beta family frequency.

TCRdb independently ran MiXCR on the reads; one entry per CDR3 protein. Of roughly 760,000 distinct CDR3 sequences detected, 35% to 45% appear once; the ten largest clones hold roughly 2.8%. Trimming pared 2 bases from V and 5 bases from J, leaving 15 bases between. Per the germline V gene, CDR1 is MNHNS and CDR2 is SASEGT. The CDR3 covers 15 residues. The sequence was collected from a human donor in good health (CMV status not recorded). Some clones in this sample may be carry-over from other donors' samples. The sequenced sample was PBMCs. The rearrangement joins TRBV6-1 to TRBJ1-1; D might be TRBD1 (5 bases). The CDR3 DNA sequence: TGTGCCAGCAGTGAAACCCCCTCGAGGGGAACTGAAGCTTTCTTT. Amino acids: CASSETPSRGTEAFF.